A single sample gave rise to the 30 T cell receptor beta chains below, sequenced in a study of T cell responses to AZD1222 COVID-19 vaccine (dated by TCRdb to about 2021). The time point tag for this specimen amounts to: baseline before first vaccination. The library was prepared using the immunoSEQ multiplex PCR assay. Entries here come from immuneACCESS through TCRdb and include only in-frame sequences with V and J called. Some clones fail to appear in such tables; in the studies checked, an unresolved V gene covers under half of the shortfall, and the cause of the remainder is unknown. The sample contains 75,000 to 100,000 clones, 88% of them found a single time. The leading ten clones occupy about 2.9% of the sample. The sample consisted of peripheral blood, taken on day 0 of AZD1222 vaccination. All receptors come from an adult in good health.

This chain uses TRBV28 with TRBJ1-6, with a weak D call TRBD1 (6 bases). The CDR3 totals 11 residues. Germline V gene sequence: CDR1 MDHEN, CDR2 SYDVKM. V gave up 8 bases and J gave up 13 bases, with 12 bases separating them. CDR3 sequence (DNA): TGTGCCAGCGGAGACAGGAGGCCCCTCCACTTT. This encodes CASGDRRPLHF.

The chain is built from TRBV21-1 and TRBJ2-7; TRBD2, the D gene given by the table, was not confirmed from the DNA. TRBV21-1 is a documented pseudogene. This CDR3 is 17 amino acids long. DNA of the CDR3: TGTGCCAGCAGCAAAGGTGAGCGGGAGGGCCTTGGCTACGAGCAGTACTTC. Amino acids: CASSKGEREGLGYEQYF.

This chain links TRBV2 with TRBJ1-2, with a weak D call TRBD1 (6 bases). CDR3 length: 14 amino acids. Trimming removed 2 bases at V and 5 bases at J, with 12 bases between. Per germline, CDR1 SNHLY and CDR2 FYNNEI. CDR3 residues: CASSENGRGYGYTF. The CDR3 coding sequence is TGTGCCAGCAGTGAAAACGGCAGGGGATATGGCTACACCTTC.

This clone was counted only a few times. This chain links TRBV3-1 (or the pseudogene TRBV3-2) with TRBJ2-7; 13 bases align to TRBD2. Losses at the gene ends were 4 bases for V and 3 bases for J; bases not matched to a gene: 6. There are 16 residues in the CDR3. Germline CDR1 and CDR2: LGHDT and YNNKEL (reference sequence). The DNA for the CDR3 is TGTGCCAGCAGCCGAAGGGGGACTAGCGGGAACTACGAGCAGTACTTC. Encoded protein: CASSRRGTSGNYEQYF.

The genes are TRBV9 and TRBJ1-3; D might be TRBD1 (5 bases). This CDR3 spans 15 amino acids. Trimming pared 4 bases from V and 2 bases from J, leaving 13 bases between. In germline, CDR1 is SGDLS, CDR2 YYNGEE. CDR3 sequence reads: CASSMIGGTGNTIYF. The CDR3 DNA reads TGTGCCAGCAGCATGATTGGGGGAACTGGAAACACCATATATTTT. Using reference TRBV9 and TRBJ1-3 for the parts outside the CDR3, the full variable domain is DSGVTQTPKHLITATGQRVTLRCSPRSGDLSVYWYQQSLDQGLQFLIQYYNGEERAKGNILERFSAQQFPDLHSELNLSSLELGDSALYFCASSMIGGTGNTIYFGEGSWLTVV.

This chain connects TRBV4-1 to TRBJ1-6; 11 bases map to TRBD1. Per germline, CDR1 MGHRA and CDR2 YSYEKL. With V trimmed by 5 bases and J by 0 bases, 6 bases remained unmatched. The CDR3 runs 18 residues. CDR3 sequence: CASSVDRGRSSYNSPLHF. The CDR3 DNA reads as TGCGCCAGCAGCGTGGACAGGGGGCGAAGCTCCTATAATTCACCCCTCCACTTT.

This chain connects TRBV7-3 to TRBJ2-2; D not resolved. This CDR3 has 14 residues. Germline CDR1 is SGHTA and CDR2 is FQGTGA. V was pared by 5 bases and J by 5 bases, with 12 bases between. CDR3 loop: CASSPTPRTGELFF. The DNA of the CDR3 is TGTGCCAGCAGCCCAACCCCCAGGACCGGGGAGCTGTTTTTT.

The gene calls are TRBV2 and TRBJ2-1, with 9 bases aligning to TRBD2. V trimming: 5 bases; J trimming: 4 bases; junction bases outside the gene matches: 12. The CDR3 consists of 17 residues. CDR1 is SNHLY and CDR2 is FYNNEI in the germline V gene. The CDR3, as DNA: TGTGCCAGCAGTCCCGCTCTTGGCGGGAGGGCATACAATGAGCAGTTCTTC. Amino acid sequence: CASSPALGGRAYNEQFF.

Worth noting for this clone: Other DNA sequences in the same sample also yield this CDR3. The gene calls are TRBV19 and TRBJ2-5; D might be TRBD2 (6 bases). Trimming took 3 bases from V and 4 from J, leaving 9 bases between them. The CDR3 spans 13 residues. Looked up from germline, CDR1 is LNHDA and CDR2 is SQIVND (reference sequence). DNA of the CDR3: TGTGCCAGTAGTATCGGAGGGCGAGAGACCCAGTACTTC. It translates to CASSIGGRETQYF.

The chain has TRBV6-1 and TRBJ2-7, with D possibly TRBD1 on 5 matching bases. V was shortened by 2 bases and J by 0 bases, with 11 bases between the two germline ends. Germline CDR1 MNHNS, CDR2 SASEGT. The CDR3 length is 15 residues. As DNA, the CDR3 is TGTGCCAGCAGTGAATTGAAGGGGTTCTCCTACGAGCAGTACTTC. It translates to CASSELKGFSYEQYF.

This chain uses TRBV7-2 with TRBJ2-1; the D gene is possibly TRBD1 (5 bases). CDR3 length equals 14 residues. The germline gives CDR1 SGHTA, CDR2 FQGNSA. V lost 1 base and J 7 bases, leaving 11 bases between the germline ends. CDR3 in amino acids: CASSLGGPGNEQFF. The CDR3 DNA sequence: TGTGCCAGCAGCTTAGGTGGGCCAGGGAATGAGCAGTTCTTC. Drawing the rest from reference TRBV7-2 and TRBJ2-1, the complete variable domain is GAGVSQSPSNKVTEKGKDVELRCDPISGHTALYWYRQSLGQGLEFLIYFQGNSAPDKSGLPSDRFSAERTGGSVSTLTIQRTQQEDSAVYLCASSLGGPGNEQFFGPGTRLTVL.

The chain couples TRBV6-2 or TRBV6-3 to TRBJ1-5; TRBD1 agrees at 9 bases. Germline assignment: CDR1 MNHEY and CDR2 SVGEGT. V was clipped by 5 bases and J by 7 bases; unmatched bases: 6. There are 14 residues in the CDR3. Written as DNA, the CDR3 is TGTGCCAGCAGTACCTGGGACAGGGAACAGCCCCAGCATTTT. It translates to CASSTWDREQPQHF.

The V call is TRBV10-3, the J call TRBJ2-1; weak D call: TRBD2 (6 bases). The germline gives CDR1 ENHRY, CDR2 SYGVKD. V shed 3 bases and J shed 1 base, with 10 bases lying between them. This CDR3 is 15 amino acids long. CDR3 residues: CAISDMRESYNEQFF. The CDR3 DNA follows: TGTGCCATCAGTGACATGCGGGAATCCTACAATGAGCAGTTCTTC.

This chain joins TRBV19 and TRBJ1-1; D perhaps matches TRBD1 (5 bases). The germline V gene encodes CDR1 LNHDA and CDR2 SQIVND (reference sequence). The ends were cut back, 8 bases at V and 1 base at J, with 14 bases in the middle. CDR3 length equals 14 residues. In DNA, the CDR3 is TGTGCCAGTCGGATCCCTCAGGGGAACACTGAAGCTTTCTTT. This gives the protein CASRIPQGNTEAFF.

This clone was detected only once. V and J are TRBV30 and TRBJ1-6; D is unresolved. The CDR3 is made up of 17 amino acids. Germline lookup yields CDR1 GTSNPN and CDR2 SVGIG (reference sequence). V lost 5 bases and J 5 bases, leaving 22 bases between the germline ends. CDR3 DNA sequence: TGTGCCTGGCCCTGGCCGGGGTTTACGGAAAATAATTCACCCCTCCACTTT. Its translation is CAWPWPGFTENNSPLHF.

This clone was seen only once. The chain links TRBV28 to TRBJ1-2; weak D call: TRBD1 (5 bases). Germline CDR1 and CDR2: MDHEN and SYDVKM. V lost 7 bases to trimming and J lost 3 bases, with 15 bases between them. CDR3 length: 14 residues. CDR3 residues: CASKSQGKDYGYTF. In nucleotides, the CDR3 is TGTGCCAGCAAAAGCCAGGGTAAAGACTATGGCTACACCTTC.

This sequence joins TRBV7-8 and TRBJ1-1; TRBD1 matches 7 bases. Trimming removed 5 bases from V and 7 bases from J; junction bases left unmatched: 10. The CDR3 runs 14 residues. Germline V CDR1 and CDR2: SGHVS, FQNEAQ. CDR3 in DNA: TGTGCCAGCAGCAAGGACAGGCTGGTCCTTGAAGCTTTCTTT. This sequence encodes CASSKDRLVLEAFF. The variable domain in full, completed from reference TRBV7-8 and TRBJ1-1, reads GAGVSQSPRYKVAKRGQDVALRCDPISGHVSLFWYQQALGQGPEFLTYFQNEAQLDKSGLPSDRFFAERPEGSVSTLKIQRTQQEDSAVYLCASSKDRLVLEAFFGQGTRLTVV.

J is TRBJ2-1 and V is TRBV5-4, with 14 bases identical to TRBD2. The CDR3 consists of 14 residues. Trimming cost V 3 bases and J 7 bases; bases outside gene matches: 0. CDR1 and CDR2 from the germline V gene are SGHNT and YYREEE (reference sequence). Written as DNA, the CDR3 is TGTGCCAGCAGCTGGACTAGCGGGAGGAATGAGCAGTTCTTC. Translating gives CASSWTSGRNEQFF.

This chain links TRBV4-2 with TRBJ2-3, with TRBD2 identical over 15 bases. The germline CDR1 and CDR2 sequences are LGHNA and YNFKEQ. V shed 1 base, J shed 6 bases, and the junction held 2 bases outside the gene matches. The CDR3 spans 16 residues. The CDR3 region has the DNA TGTGCCAGCAGCCAAGTGGGACTAGCGGGAGGTGATACGCAGTATTTT. Its translation: CASSQVGLAGGDTQYF.

This rearrangement joins TRBV27 to TRBJ1-5, with no clear D. The V gene's germline CDR1 is MNHEY and CDR2 SMNVEV (reference sequence). The V gene lost 4 bases and the J gene lost 4 bases, with 11 bases spanning the gap. The CDR3 length is 14 residues. The DNA of the CDR3 is TGTGCCAGCAGTTCCTCCCTGGATAATCAGCCCCAGCATTTT. This encodes CASSSSLDNQPQHF.

This clone appeared a single time. The chain links TRBV3-1 (or the pseudogene TRBV3-2) to TRBJ2-2, with D possibly called TRBD1 or TRBD2 (6 bases each). With 5 bases removed from V and 1 base from J, the gap between germline ends came to 14 bases. The germline CDR1 and CDR2 sequences are LGHDT and YNNKEL (reference sequence). The CDR3 runs 16 residues. For the CDR3, the DNA is TGTGCCAGCAGCTTCACAAGGGGGGTGAACACCGGGGAGCTGTTTTTT. Residues: CASSFTRGVNTGELFF.

In regard to this clone: This specimen includes other DNA sequences encoding the same CDR3. J is TRBJ1-5 and V is TRBV6-5; the D is unclear. The ends were cut back, 5 bases at V and 2 bases at J, with 10 bases in the middle. Germline lookup yields CDR1 MNHEY and CDR2 SVGAGI. The CDR3 spans 14 residues. The CDR3 nucleotides read TGTGCCAGCAGTACCCGGGGAGGCAATCAGCCCCAGCATTTT. Its protein is CASSTRGGNQPQHF.

The V call is TRBV24-1, the J call TRBJ2-2, with 10 bases matching TRBD1. CDR3 length: 16 amino acids. Unmatched junction bases numbered 7, after V lost 7 bases and J lost 3 bases. Germline CDR1 is KGHDR and CDR2 is SFDVKD. CDR3 in amino acids: CATRTGTGVDTGELFF. CDR3 coding DNA: TGTGCCACCAGGACCGGGACAGGGGTAGACACCGGGGAGCTGTTTTTT.

The chain combines TRBV6-5 with TRBJ1-1; unclear D gene. This CDR3 is 14 amino acids long. The germline V gene encodes CDR1 MNHEY and CDR2 SVGAGI. Trimming removed 5 bases from V and 6 bases from J, with 16 bases in between. The chain's CDR3 is CASSRREKRSEAFF. As DNA, the CDR3 is TGTGCCAGCAGTCGCCGCGAAAAGAGGTCTGAAGCTTTCTTT.

V usage is TRBV6-1 and J usage is TRBJ2-7, with unresolved D. CDR1 is MNHNS, CDR2 SASEGT, per germline. The CDR3 length is 12 residues. The V gene lost 2 bases and the J gene lost 6 bases, with 8 bases spanning the gap. The CDR3: CASSERSSEQYF. In DNA form, the CDR3 reads TGTGCCAGCAGTGAACGTTCGTCCGAGCAGTACTTC.

The CDR3 reads CASSGGSLAKNIQYF. CDR3 sequence (DNA): TGTGCCAGCAGCGGGGGGTCCTTGGCCAAAAACATTCAGTACTTC. The V and J genes are TRBV25-1 and TRBJ2-4; 7 nucleotides match TRBD2. CDR1 MGHDK and CDR2 SYGVNS come from the germline V gene. With V trimmed by 6 bases and J by 1 base, 6 bases remained unmatched. The CDR3 covers 15 residues.

The rearrangement uses TRBV10-3 and TRBJ2-7; 11 nucleotides agree with TRBD1. Germline V gives CDR1 ENHRY, CDR2 SYGVKD. The CDR3 totals 15 residues. V trimming: 5 bases; J trimming: 4 bases; junction bases outside the gene matches: 7. CDR3 sequence: CAISIAGQGGYEQYF. CDR3 DNA: TGTGCCATCAGTATAGCGGGACAGGGGGGATACGAGCAGTACTTC.

The chain uses TRBV30 and TRBJ2-1; either TRBD1 or TRBD2 may fit D (5 bases each). V lost 3 bases to trimming and J lost 0 bases, with 9 bases between them. CDR3 length: 14 amino acids. Germline V gene lookup returns CDR1 GTSNPN and CDR2 SVGIG (reference sequence). Here the CDR3 reads CAWSRGDSYNEQFF. Here the CDR3 DNA reads TGTGCCTGGAGCAGAGGGGACTCCTACAATGAGCAGTTCTTC.

This sequence joins TRBV4-3 and TRBJ1-5, with no clear D. The CDR3 totals 17 residues. Germline CDR1 and CDR2: LGHNA and YSLEER. V dropped 0 bases and J dropped 6 bases, with 18 bases sitting between them. CDR3 protein: CASSQDLRGPLGQPQHF. The CDR3 DNA is TGCGCCAGCAGCCAAGATCTTCGTGGCCCCTTGGGTCAGCCCCAGCATTTT.

The V gene is TRBV25-1, the J gene TRBJ1-5; D call uncertain. Germline assignment: CDR1 MGHDK and CDR2 SYGVNS. The V end was cut by 6 bases, the J end by 4 bases, with 10 bases between. This CDR3 is built from 13 residues. The DNA for the CDR3 is TGTGCCAGCAGCGCTGCACTAAATCAGCCCCAGCATTTT. This gives the protein CASSAALNQPQHF.